Listed below are T cell receptor beta chains from one sample, sequenced in a study of blood T cells in healthy people across ages. TCRdb re-called the 5' RACE reads through MiXCR, storing one row per CDR3 protein. This repertoire shows hundreds of thousands of distinct CDR3 sequences, approximately 52% found once; its top ten account for about 13%. Sequencing was done on a sample of blood. These receptors were taken from a woman of 80 years or more in good health. CDR3s include the opening cysteine and the closing phenylalanine or tryptophan. Each record gives: V gene, D gene, CDR3 protein. A D gene is named only where the DNA matches it firmly.

TRBV20-1 | NA | CSARGRHTQYF
TRBV20-1 | TRBD2 | CSAGRTSGRFDEQFF
TRBV6-4 | NA | CASSDSPGDTGELFF
TRBV7-9 | NA | CASRTEYNEQFF
TRBV2 | TRBD2 | CASSGLERDTQYF
TRBV20-1 | TRBD2 | CSAERNAGGYEQYF
TRBV29-1 | NA | CSVGVKANYEQYF
TRBV20-1 | NA | CSARAGALEEQYF
TRBV4-2 | NA | CASSLTTITDTQYF
TRBV20-1 | NA | CSAARNIQYF
TRBV25-1 | TRBD2 | CASSETGRGETQYF
TRBV15 | NA | CATSRESFLHTDTQYF
TRBV7-2 | NA | CASSYHGLATNEKLFF
TRBV15 | TRBD2 | CATSGRGLAGGSYNEQFF
TRBV9 | TRBD2 | CASSVASGRTYEQYF
TRBV12-3/TRBV12-4 | NA | CASSLGGHEQYF
TRBV7-2 | TRBD2 | CASSSGLAGGTDTQYF
TRBV5-4 | TRBD1 | CASSWGQGETGELFF
TRBV25-1 | NA | CASSFTDPTDTQYF
TRBV12-3/TRBV12-4 | NA | CASSPEWTAYGYTF
TRBV24-1 | TRBD1 | CATSDPRQGGNTGELFF
TRBV6-5 | TRBD2 | CASRPEVRTSFGDTQYF
TRBV7-9 | TRBD2 | CASSLALAGEHNEQYF
TRBV7-9 | NA | CASSLAGGGKNIQYF
TRBV21-1 | NA | CASSKGQTPPSGANVLTF
TRBV28 | NA | CAGRQTGIGGAFF
TRBV12-3/TRBV12-4 | TRBD2 | CASTPWSGGYNEQYF
TRBV12-3/TRBV12-4 | NA | CASSLQAGRAGELFF
TRBV3-1 | NA | CASSQDPVNTEAFF
TRBV25-1 | NA | CASSESWEKLFF
TRBV5-1 | TRBD1 | CASSLEPTGVKYGYTF
TRBV5-1 | TRBD2 | CASSPGLEGVEQFF
TRBV12-3/TRBV12-4 | NA | CASSLFRQGKFF
TRBV7-2 | NA | CASSSTDSGGYTF
TRBV10-3 | NA | CAISESGQDGYTF
TRBV4-1 | TRBD2 | CASSPGLAGWGEQFF
TRBV11-3 | NA | CASSLSPEAFF
TRBV6-5 | NA | CASSYSSGLPGEAFF
TRBV20-1 | NA | CSARDLGKAGNQPQHF
TRBV7-9 | TRBD1 | CASSLSRGTGDNSPLHF
TRBV12-3/TRBV12-4 | TRBD2 | CASSLRWLAGGEQYF
TRBV2 | NA | CASRPGTKNIQYF
TRBV27 | NA | CASSLTSTYEQYF
TRBV20-1 | TRBD2 | CSARDPGLAGVGKNIQYF
TRBV28 | TRBD1 | CASSLGQYYNEQYF
TRBV12-3/TRBV12-4 | NA | CASRTVGETQYF
TRBV27 | TRBD1 | CASNAGTGWTGELFF
TRBV10-3 | NA | CAISEPGARRDTQYF
TRBV18 | NA | CASSPAQLNTEAFF
TRBV7-2 | NA | CASSSTLGQTSTDTQYF
TRBV12-3/TRBV12-4 | TRBD1 | CASRGTGNGEQYF
TRBV5-1 | TRBD2 | CASSLAVLAGGDTQYF